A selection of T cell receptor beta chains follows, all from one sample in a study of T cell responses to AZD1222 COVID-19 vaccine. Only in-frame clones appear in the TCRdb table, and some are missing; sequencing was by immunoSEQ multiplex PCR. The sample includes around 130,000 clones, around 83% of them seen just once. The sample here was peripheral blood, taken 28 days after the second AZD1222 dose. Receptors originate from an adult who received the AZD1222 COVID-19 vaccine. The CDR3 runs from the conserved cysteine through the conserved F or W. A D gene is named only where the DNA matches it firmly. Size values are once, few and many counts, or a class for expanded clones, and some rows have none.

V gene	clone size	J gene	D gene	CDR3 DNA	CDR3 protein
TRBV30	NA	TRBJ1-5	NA	TGTGCCTGGAGTTGGAAACAGCTTTATAGCAATCAGCCCCAGCATTTT	CAWSWKQLYSNQPQHF
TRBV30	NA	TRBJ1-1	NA	TGTGCCTGGAGGAAGCGGGGTGGAACTGAAGCTTTCTTT	CAWRKRGGTEAFF
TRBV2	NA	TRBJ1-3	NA	TGTGCCAGCAGGGGGGACGGGACAGGAAACACCATATATTTT	CASRGDGTGNTIYF
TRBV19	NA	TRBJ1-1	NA	TGTGCCAGTAGCAGACAGCTGAACACTGAAGCTTTCTTT	CASSRQLNTEAFF
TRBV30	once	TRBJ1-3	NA	TGTGCCTGGCGCCAGTTCTCTGGAAACACCATATATTTT	CAWRQFSGNTIYF
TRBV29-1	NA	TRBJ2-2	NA	TGCAGCGTTGACGTGACAGGCACCGGGGAGCTGTTTTTT	CSVDVTGTGELFF
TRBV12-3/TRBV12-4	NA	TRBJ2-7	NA	TGTGCCAGCAGTCAGCACACCTCCTACGAGCAGTACTTC	CASSQHTSYEQYF
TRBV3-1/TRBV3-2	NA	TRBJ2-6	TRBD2	TGTGCCAGCAGCCCTATGGGAGGGACTGGGGCCAACGTCCTGACTTTC	CASSPMGGTGANVLTF
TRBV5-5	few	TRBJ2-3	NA	TGTGCCAGCAGCTCCCCGGTGGTTACAGATACGCAGTATTTT	CASSSPVVTDTQYF
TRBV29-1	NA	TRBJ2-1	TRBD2	TGCAGCGTTGAAGTGGGGGGGAAGGTCCAGCACAATGAGCAGTTCTTC	CSVEVGGKVQHNEQFF
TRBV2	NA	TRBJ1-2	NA	TGTGCCAGCAGTCCGGGGGCAAAAGGATATGGCTACACCTTC	CASSPGAKGYGYTF
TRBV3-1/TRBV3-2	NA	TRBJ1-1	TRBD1	TGTGCCAGCAGCCATACGGACAGGGGACCGAACACTGAAGCTTTCTTT	CASSHTDRGPNTEAFF
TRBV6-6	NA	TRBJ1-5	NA	TGTGCCAGCAGTTATGCGGGAGGCAATCAGCCCCAGCATTTT	CASSYAGGNQPQHF
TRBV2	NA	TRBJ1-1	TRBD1	TGTGCCACAACGGGACAGGGTTACACTGAAGCTTTCTTT	CATTGQGYTEAFF
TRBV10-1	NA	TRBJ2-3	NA	TGCGCCAGCAGTGAGTCCCGGGACGGCAGCACAGATACGCAGTATTTT	CASSESRDGSTDTQYF
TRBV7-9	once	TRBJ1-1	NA	TGTGCCAGCAGCTTAACAGGGCCCTACACTGAAGCTTTCTTT	CASSLTGPYTEAFF
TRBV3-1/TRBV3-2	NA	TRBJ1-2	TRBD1	TGTGCCAGCAGCCCAAGGGGGCATGGCTACACCTTC	CASSPRGHGYTF
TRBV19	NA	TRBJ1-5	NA	TGTGCCAGTAGTATTGGCGGTTATAGCAATCAGCCCCAGCATTTT	CASSIGGYSNQPQHF
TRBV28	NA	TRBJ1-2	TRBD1	TGTGCCAGCAGCCGCGTCTCGACAGGGGGCGCGTTAAATGGCTACACCTTC	CASSRVSTGGALNGYTF
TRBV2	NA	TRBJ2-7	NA	TGTGCCAGCAGTGAGGATGGCAGGGGAAGCTACGAGCAGTACTTC	CASSEDGRGSYEQYF
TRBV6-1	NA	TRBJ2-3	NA	TGTGCCAGCAGTGAAGCGGGGTGGGATACGCAGTATTTT	CASSEAGWDTQYF
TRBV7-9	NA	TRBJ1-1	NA	TGTGCCAGCAGCCGGACGAGCGGCACTGAAGCTTTCTTT	CASSRTSGTEAFF
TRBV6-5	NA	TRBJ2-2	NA	TGTGCCAGCAGTTACCGGGGACTCAACACCGGGGAGCTGTTTTTT	CASSYRGLNTGELFF